Listed here are 16 T cell receptor beta chains from one sample, sequenced in a study of blood T cells in healthy people across ages. PCR was performed a second time for roughly 7 to 12 cycles using a sample-barcoded 5' primer and a J-beta primer mix. TCRdb independently ran MiXCR on the 5' RACE reads; one entry per CDR3 protein. The sample records around 1,100,000 distinct CDR3 sequences, about two fifths being singletons. Sequencing was done on a sample of blood. These receptor sequences come from a young man in good health.

This sequence joins TRBV4-3 and TRBJ2-2; D may be TRBD1 (5 bases). V was cut by 0 bases and J by 4 bases, with 12 bases left in between. Germline V gene data show CDR1 as LGHNA and CDR2 as YSLEER. The CDR3 loop spans 16 amino acids. The CDR3 region is CASSQDKGFITGELFF. Written as DNA, the CDR3 is TGCGCCAGCAGCCAAGATAAGGGGTTTATCACCGGGGAGCTGTTTTTT.

The chain employs TRBV28 and TRBJ2-7, with 9 bases matching TRBD1. This CDR3 contains 15 residues. CDR1 MDHEN and CDR2 SYDVKM come from the germline V gene. V shed 4 bases, J shed 5 bases, and the junction held 9 bases outside the gene matches. The DNA of the CDR3 is TGTGCCAGCAGTTATACCGGGACAGGGAACCACGAGCAGTACTTC. It codes for CASSYTGTGNHEQYF.

This clonotype was counted once. The V gene is TRBV25-1, the J gene TRBJ2-7; D gene uncertain. This CDR3 is 13 amino acids long. V lost 4 bases and J 0 bases, leaving 7 bases between the germline ends. CDR1 and CDR2 (germline): MGHDK, SYGVNS. DNA for the CDR3: TGTGCCAGCAGTGGGTTGGGCTCCTACGAGCAGTACTTC. It specifies CASSGLGSYEQYF.

This clonotype was found once. The chain couples TRBV9 to TRBJ1-1; D unresolved. The CDR3 has 14 residues. Germline V gene data show CDR1 as SGDLS and CDR2 as YYNGEE. Trimming shortened V by 4 bases and J by 3 bases, and 13 bases separated the two germline ends. In nucleotides, the CDR3 is TGTGCCAGCAGCTCCGATGGGTTGGACACTGAAGCTTTCTTT. Translated: CASSSDGLDTEAFF.

V and J are TRBV20-1 and TRBJ1-5; D is unresolved. CDR1 is DFQATT and CDR2 is SNEGSKA in the germline V gene (reference sequence). Trimming removed 2 bases from V and 7 bases from J, with 12 bases in between. There are 13 residues in the CDR3. In DNA, the CDR3 is TGCAGTGCTAGAAAAGGGCCTGGGCAGCCCCAGCATTTT. Amino acids: CSARKGPGQPQHF.

CDR3 sequence: CASSATANTGELFF. The CDR3 coding sequence is TGTGCCAGCAGTGCAACAGCGAACACCGGGGAGCTGTTTTTT. The J gene is TRBJ2-2, the V gene TRBV12-3 or TRBV12-4; D call uncertain. CDR3 length: 14 residues. V gave up 5 bases and J gave up 0 bases, with 7 bases separating them.

This clonotype has a count of ten or more. The genes are TRBV24-1 and TRBJ2-5; the match to TRBD1 covers 8 bases. Unmatched junction bases numbered 4, after V lost 4 bases and J lost 4 bases. Germline V gives CDR1 KGHDR, CDR2 SFDVKD. The CDR3 totals 14 residues. CDR3 bases: TGTGCCACCAGTGACGGACAGGGATCAGAGACCCAGTACTTC. Amino acids: CATSDGQGSETQYF.

The chain joins TRBV6-6 to TRBJ2-3, with 11 bases identical to TRBD2. The CDR3 loop spans 16 amino acids. The V gene end was trimmed by 0 bases and the J gene end by 7 bases; junction bases not matched to a gene: 6. Germline assignment: CDR1 MNHNY and CDR2 SVGAGI (reference sequence). The CDR3 DNA reads as TGTGCCAGCAGTTACTCACTAGCGGGGGCCGAGAATACGCAGTATTTT. This translates into CASSYSLAGAENTQYF.

The sample holds one count of this clonotype. The CDR3 DNA is TGTGCCAGCAGTCGACGCGGGCATACGCAGTATTTT. The encoded protein is CASSRRGHTQYF. This chain uses TRBV7-2 with TRBJ2-3; possibly TRBD2 for D (5 bases). Germline V gene data show CDR1 as SGHTA and CDR2 as FQGNSA. Deletions cut 6 bases from V and 7 bases from J, with 11 bases between. This CDR3 is 12 amino acids long.

This clonotype occurred many times. The chain combines TRBV6-2 or TRBV6-3 with TRBJ1-1; D is ambiguous. This CDR3 region has 13 residues. CDR1 is MNHEY, CDR2 SVGEGT, per germline. Trimming pared 5 bases from V and 1 base from J, leaving 8 bases between. The CDR3 region has the DNA TGTGCCAGCAGTCCCCCAGAGAACACTGAAGCTTTCTTT. It encodes CASSPPENTEAFF.

This clonotype was recorded a few times. The J gene is TRBJ2-3, the V gene TRBV20-1; D perhaps matches TRBD1 (5 bases). V gave up 2 bases and J gave up 2 bases, with 8 bases separating them. This CDR3 region has 13 residues. Looked up from germline, CDR1 is DFQATT and CDR2 is SNEGSKA (reference sequence). The chain's CDR3 is CSARRQTTDTQYF. CDR3 DNA sequence: TGCAGTGCTAGAAGACAGACCACAGATACGCAGTATTTT.

This clonotype was recorded a few times. The chain is built from TRBV3-1 and TRBJ2-7, with D tentatively TRBD1 (5 bases). The J call could be wrong; TRBJ2-5 is a better fit for the DNA end. This CDR3 comprises 12 residues. Germline V gene sequence: CDR1 LGHDT, CDR2 YNNKEL (reference sequence). CDR3 in amino acids: CASSRKGETQYF. CDR3 bases: TGTGCCAGCAGCCGAAAGGGGGAGACCCAGTACTTC.

This clonotype was seen more than once but under ten times. The chain is built from TRBV6-2 or TRBV6-3 and TRBJ2-7; either TRBD1 or TRBD2 may supply D (5 bases each). The CDR3 contains 14 residues. Germline assignment: CDR1 MNHEY and CDR2 SVGEGT. Trimming stripped 3 bases from V and 5 bases from J, with 14 bases between. The CDR3 DNA sequence: TGTGCCAGCAGTTATGTGTCGGGGACCGACGAGCAGTACTTC. Translation gives CASSYVSGTDEQYF.

This clonotype was detected a few times. J is TRBJ2-1 and V is TRBV28, with a tentative D call TRBD1 (5 bases). The CDR3 has 18 residues. V was trimmed by 1 base and J by 2 bases, leaving 18 bases between them. The germline V gene encodes CDR1 MDHEN and CDR2 SYDVKM. For the CDR3, the DNA is TGTGCCAGCAGTTTATCTTTCAGGGTCGGAATAGCCTACAATGAGCAGTTCTTC. Translation: CASSLSFRVGIAYNEQFF. The whole variable domain, remainder taken from reference TRBV28 and TRBJ2-1, is DVKVTQSSRYLVKRTGEKVFLECVQDMDHENMFWYRQDPGLGLRLIYFSYDVKMKEKGDIPEGYSVSREKKERFSLILESASTNQTSMYLCASSLSFRVGIAYNEQFFGPGTRLTVL.

V gene TRBV27 combines with J gene TRBJ2-1; 7 nucleotides match TRBD2. CDR1 is MNHEY and CDR2 is SMNVEV in the germline V gene (reference sequence). Trimming cost V 4 bases and J 8 bases; bases outside gene matches: 8. The CDR3 sequence is 14 residues long. The CDR3 sequence: CASSSLGLVDEQFF. CDR3 coding DNA: TGTGCCAGCAGTTCCCTCGGACTAGTAGATGAGCAGTTCTTC.

The chain carries TRBV7-9 and TRBJ1-5, with 9 bases matching TRBD1. The germline V gene encodes CDR1 SEHNR and CDR2 FQNEAQ (reference sequence). Unmatched junction bases numbered 8, after V lost 1 base and J lost 13 bases. The CDR3 consists of 14 residues. The CDR3 reads CASSLGTGATTQHF. CDR3 sequence (DNA): TGTGCCAGCAGCTTAGGGACAGGGGCCACCACACAGCATTTT. Based on the CDR3 plus reference TRBV7-9 and TRBJ1-5, the full variable domain is DTGVSQNPRHKITKRGQNVTFRCDPISEHNRLYWYRQTLGQGPEFLTYFQNEAQLEKSRLLSDRFSAERPKGSFSTLEIQRTEQGDSAMYLCASSLGTGATTQHFGDGTRLSIL.